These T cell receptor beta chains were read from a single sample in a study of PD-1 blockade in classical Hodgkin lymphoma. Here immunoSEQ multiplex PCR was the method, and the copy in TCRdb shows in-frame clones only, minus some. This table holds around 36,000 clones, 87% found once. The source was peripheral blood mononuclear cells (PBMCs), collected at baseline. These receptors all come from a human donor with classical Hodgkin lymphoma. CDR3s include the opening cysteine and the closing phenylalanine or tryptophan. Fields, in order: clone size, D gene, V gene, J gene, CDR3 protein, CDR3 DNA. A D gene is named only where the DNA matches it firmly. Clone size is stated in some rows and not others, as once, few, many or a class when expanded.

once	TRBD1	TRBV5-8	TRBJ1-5	CASSLGQGYQPQHF	TGTGCCAGCAGCTTGGGACAGGGGTATCAGCCCCAGCATTTT
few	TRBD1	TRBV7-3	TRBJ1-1	CASRSGQLNTEAFF	TGTGCCAGCAGGTCGGGACAGCTGAACACTGAAGCTTTCTTT
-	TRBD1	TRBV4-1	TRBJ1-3	CASSQVTGGIGNTIYF	TGCGCCAGCAGCCAAGTGACAGGGGGCATTGGAAACACCATATATTTT
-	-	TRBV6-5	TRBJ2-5	CASSSRQTQYF	TGTGCCAGCAGTTCACGGCAGACCCAGTACTTC
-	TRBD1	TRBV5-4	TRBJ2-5	CASSRPSGTAQETQYF	TGTGCCAGCAGCCGTCCCTCCGGGACAGCCCAAGAGACCCAGTACTTC
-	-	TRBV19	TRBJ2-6	CASSITRGTSSGANVLTF	TGTGCCAGTAGTATTACGAGGGGGACAAGCTCTGGGGCCAACGTCCTGACTTTC
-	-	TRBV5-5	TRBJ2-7	CASSLNSQYIEQYF	TGTGCCAGCAGCTTGAACAGCCAATATATCGAGCAGTACTTC
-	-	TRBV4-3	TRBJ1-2	CASSPIGGEKYNYGYTF	TGCGCCAGCAGCCCCATTGGGGGCGAAAAGTACAACTATGGCTACACCTTC
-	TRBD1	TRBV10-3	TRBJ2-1	CAIRGTGSSYNEQFF	TGTGCCATCAGAGGGACAGGGAGCTCCTACAATGAGCAGTTCTTC
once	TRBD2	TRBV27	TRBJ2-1	CASALGVGTSGRHEQFF	TGTGCCAGCGCCTTAGGAGTCGGGACTAGCGGGAGACATGAGCAGTTCTTC
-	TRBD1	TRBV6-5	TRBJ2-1	CASSYLGQGRDEQFF	TGTGCCAGCAGTTACCTCGGACAGGGGAGGGATGAGCAGTTCTTC
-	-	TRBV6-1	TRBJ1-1	CASSAQGGNTEAFF	TGTGCCAGCAGTGCGCAGGGCGGGAACACTGAAGCTTTCTTT
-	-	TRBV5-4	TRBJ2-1	CASSSQMTLNEQFF	TGTGCCAGCAGCTCGCAAATGACTCTCAATGAGCAGTTCTTC
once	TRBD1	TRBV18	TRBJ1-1	CASSRTLYRGMNTEAFF	TGTGCCAGCTCACGAACCCTCTACAGGGGCATGAACACTGAAGCTTTCTTT
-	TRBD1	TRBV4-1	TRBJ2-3	CASSQDLGQGWTSTDTQYF	TGCGCCAGCAGCCAAGATTTAGGACAGGGGTGGACTAGCACAGATACGCAGTATTTT
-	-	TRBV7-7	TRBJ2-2	CASRPGPNTGELFF	TGTGCTAGCAGACCCGGGCCCAACACCGGGGAGCTGTTTTTT
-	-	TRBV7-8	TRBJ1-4	CASSLHRATNEKLFF	TGTGCCAGCAGCCTCCACAGAGCAACTAATGAAAAACTGTTTTTT
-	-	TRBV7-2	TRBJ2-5	CASSLITSGRETQYF	TGTGCCAGCAGCTTAATTACGAGCGGGCGAGAGACCCAGTACTTC
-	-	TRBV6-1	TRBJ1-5	CASSSVAIGNQPQHF	TGTGCCAGCAGCTCCGTGGCAATCGGAAATCAGCCCCAGCATTTT
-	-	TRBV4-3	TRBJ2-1	CASSHQRTAYNEQFF	TGCGCCAGCAGCCACCAACGGACCGCCTACAATGAGCAGTTCTTC
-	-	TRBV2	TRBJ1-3	CASSEGGPGNTIYF	TGTGCCAGCAGTGAAGGGGGGCCTGGAAACACCATATATTTT
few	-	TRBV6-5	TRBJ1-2	CASSYSANYGYTF	TGTGCCAGCAGTTACTCAGCTAACTATGGCTACACCTTC
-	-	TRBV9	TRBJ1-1	CASSPTGTLGTEAFF	TGTGCCAGCAGCCCCACAGGGACCCTAGGAACTGAAGCTTTCTTT
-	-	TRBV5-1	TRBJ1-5	CASRLDVAGNQPQHF	TGCGCCAGCCGCCTCGATGTGGCGGGCAATCAGCCCCAGCATTTT
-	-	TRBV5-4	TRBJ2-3	CASSLAWSYADTQYF	TGTGCCAGCAGCTTGGCCTGGAGTTACGCAGATACGCAGTATTTT
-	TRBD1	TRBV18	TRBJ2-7	CASSPGTGDYEQYF	TGTGCCAGCTCACCTGGGACAGGGGACTACGAGCAGTACTTC
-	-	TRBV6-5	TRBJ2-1	CASSYSEREQFF	TGTGCCAGCAGTTACTCGGAAAGGGAGCAGTTCTTC
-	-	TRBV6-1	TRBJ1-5	CASSRLGQSNQPQHF	TGTGCCAGCAGTCGACTTGGGCAGAGCAATCAGCCCCAGCATTTT
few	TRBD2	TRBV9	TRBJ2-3	CASSVTSGPADTQYF	TGTGCCAGCAGCGTCACTAGCGGACCGGCAGATACGCAGTATTTT
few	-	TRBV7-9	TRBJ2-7	CASSPEHYGGREQYF	TGTGCCAGCAGCCCAGAGCACTACGGAGGTCGTGAGCAGTACTTC
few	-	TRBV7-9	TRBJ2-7	CASSMDSYEQYF	TGTGCCAGCAGCATGGACAGCTACGAGCAGTACTTC
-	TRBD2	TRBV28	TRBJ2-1	CASSLLLAGGLYNEQFF	TGTGCCAGCAGTTTATTACTAGCGGGAGGACTCTACAATGAGCAGTTCTTC
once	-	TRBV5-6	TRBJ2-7	CASSLLTYEQYF	TGTGCCAGCAGCTTGTTAACCTACGAGCAGTACTTC
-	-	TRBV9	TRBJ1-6	CASSSPGSSYNSPLHF	TGTGCCAGCAGCTCCCCGGGGAGCTCCTATAATTCACCCCTCCACTTT
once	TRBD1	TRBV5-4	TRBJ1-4	CASSPDRSATNEKLFF	TGTGCCAGCAGCCCGGACAGGTCTGCAACTAATGAAAAACTGTTTTTT
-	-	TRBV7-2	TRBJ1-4	CASSQAQTNEKLFF	TGTGCCAGCAGCCAGGCCCAGACTAATGAAAAACTGTTTTTT
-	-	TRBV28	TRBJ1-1	CASSLLEGAEAFF	TGTGCCAGCAGCCTCCTAGAGGGAGCTGAAGCTTTCTTT
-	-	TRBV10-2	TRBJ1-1	CASSDTAEAFF	TGCGCCAGCAGTGATACAGCAGAAGCTTTCTTT
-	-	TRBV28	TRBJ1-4	CASSFVPWAFNEKLFF	TGTGCCAGCAGTTTCGTCCCCTGGGCTTTTAATGAAAAACTGTTTTTT
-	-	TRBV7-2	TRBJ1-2	CASSFLDRRRGYGYTF	TGTGCCAGCAGCTTTTTAGACAGGCGACGTGGCTATGGCTACACCTTC
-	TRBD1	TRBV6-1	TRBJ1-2	CASRRQGTDGYTF	TGTGCCAGCCGCAGACAGGGGACGGATGGCTACACCTTC
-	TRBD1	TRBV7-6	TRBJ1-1	CASSLGTGGPPEAFF	TGTGCCAGCAGCTTAGGAACAGGGGGCCCCCCTGAAGCTTTCTTT
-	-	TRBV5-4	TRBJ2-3	CASSHSLITDTQYF	TGTGCCAGCAGCCATAGTTTAATCACAGATACGCAGTATTTT
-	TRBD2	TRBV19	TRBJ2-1	CASSRRTSGVIYNEQFF	TGTGCCAGTAGTCGACGGACTAGCGGGGTTATCTACAATGAGCAGTTCTTC